This T cell receptor (beta chain) was observed in a study of identical twins. TCRdb redid the calling of the 5' RACE reads with MiXCR, one entry per CDR3 protein. Here the sample spans approximately 490,000 distinct CDR3 sequences, about a fifth being singletons. The sample holds many counts of this clonotype. The CDR3 has 18 amino acids. Germline V gene lookup returns CDR1 SGHRS and CDR2 YFSETQ. J lost 5 bases, V lost 4 bases, and 17 bases had no gene match. The same sample was also used in a study of yellow fever vaccine responses in identical twins.

V gene TRBV5-1 combines with J gene TRBJ2-3; 9 bases map to TRBD1. Sequencing used CD4+ T cells sorted from blood. This TCR was sampled from a young woman in good health. The CDR3 bases are TGCGCCAGCAGCCATCGGAGCCCCGGGGACAGGGTAGTAGATACGCAGTATTTT. Protein sequence: CASSHRSPGDRVVDTQYF.